The source of this TCR beta chain is a study of post-analysis software for immune sequencing data. Study-wide points: The F measure placed samples prepared in the same batch into strongly shared clusters. Included in a set of five TRBV segments more frequent in patients than controls were TRBV5-6, TRBV5-1 and TRBV20-1.

The ends lost 7 bases at V and 7 bases at J; junction bases unmatched: 5. Germline lookup yields CDR1 SQVTM and CDR2 ANQGSEA. The CDR3 loop spans 13 amino acids. Unique molecular identifiers were built into the TCR beta cDNA libraries. TCRdb recomputed calls from the PCR reads with MiXCR, one row per CDR3 protein. Seen here are fewer than 850,000 distinct CDR3 sequences, 30% observed once, and the top ten hold more than 0.55%. As for this clonotype: Antigen specificity is unknown.

The material sequenced was blood. The receptor was derived from a girl aged 10-17 years with multiple sclerosis. The J gene is TRBJ2-3, the V gene TRBV29-1, with 13 bases lining up with TRBD2. The CDR3 here is CSDRLAGGHTQYF. The CDR3 DNA reads as TGCAGCGACAGACTAGCGGGAGGCCATACGCAGTATTTT.